This T cell receptor (beta chain) is drawn from a study of T cells in Graves' hyperthyroidism and ophthalmopathy. Study-level points and caveats: Ophthalmopathy, as predicted by the model, came a median roughly 6.5 months after the prediction.

RNA transcripts gave rise to amplified TCR beta CDR3 regions. An initial round of RT-PCR targeting the TCR CDR3 relied on the HTBI primer set. TCRdb re-called the multiplex PCR reads through MiXCR, storing one row per CDR3 protein. The sample gives 250,000 to 300,000 distinct CDR3 sequences, 13% to 15% of which show up once; 13% is in the top ten. This clonotype was seen repeatedly, ten times or more. Its target is unknown. Germline V gives CDR1 GTSNPN, CDR2 SVGIG (reference sequence). CDR3 length: 15 amino acids. The germline V and J ends were trimmed by 2 bases and 0 bases, with 13 bases remaining between them. Not enrolled were patients with uncontrolled infection, other autoimmune disease, pregnancy or lactation.

Sequences were obtained from blood. The V call is TRBV30, the J call TRBJ1-1; D is possibly TRBD1 (6 bases). The sequence came from a woman in her thirties or forties with Graves' hyperthyroidism that later progressed to Graves' ophthalmopathy. CDR3 loop: CAWSQIDRLNTEAFF. In DNA form, the CDR3 reads TGTGCCTGGAGTCAAATAGACAGGTTGAACACTGAAGCTTTCTTT. The variable domain in full, with the rest retrieved from reference TRBV30 and TRBJ1-1, is SQTIHQWPATLVQPVGSPLSLECTVEGTSNPNLYWYRQAAGRGLQLLFYSVGIGQISSEVPQNLSASRPQDRQFILSSKKLLLSDSGFYLCAWSQIDRLNTEAFFGQGTRLTVV.